Below, 13 T cell receptor beta chains from the same sample are listed, as sequenced in a study of cytomegalovirus exposure and HLA in healthy donors. PCR employed 60 Vbeta and 13 Jbeta primers. Produced via immunoSEQ multiplex PCR; TCRdb's table is partial and in-frame only. The table has 190,000 or so clones, around 86% seen once. The sample was PBMCs. The receptors shown here come from a man in his fifties in good health and CMV-seronegative.

The chain recombines TRBV4-2 with TRBJ2-7, with 7 bases fitting TRBD1. The CDR3 totals 15 residues. Germline CDR1 reads LGHNA; CDR2 reads YNFKEQ. V shed 3 bases and J 3 bases; nucleotides not matched to a gene: 8. The DNA of the CDR3 is TGTGCCAGCAGCCAGGTGGAGAGGGGGCACTACGAGCAGTACTTC. Translation gives CASSQVERGHYEQYF.

V and J are TRBV19 and TRBJ1-1; 10 bases line up with TRBD1. CDR3 length equals 14 residues. Per the germline V gene, CDR1 is LNHDA and CDR2 is SQIVND (reference sequence). V lost 5 bases, J lost 5 bases, and 5 bases stayed unmatched. CDR3: CASSDRGRGTEAFF. CDR3 bases: TGTGCCAGTAGTGACAGGGGGCGCGGGACTGAAGCTTTCTTT. Based on the CDR3 plus reference TRBV19 and TRBJ1-1, the full variable domain is DGGITQSPKYLFRKEGQNVTLSCEQNLNHDAMYWYRQDPGQGLRLIYYSQIVNDFQKGDIAEGYSVSREKKESFPLTVTSAQKNPTAFYLCASSDRGRGTEAFFGQGTRLTVV.

This chain joins TRBV2 and TRBJ1-5; 8 bases are a match to TRBD1. The CDR3 runs 15 residues. CDR1 is SNHLY and CDR2 is FYNNEI in the germline V gene. V shed 1 base, J shed 10 bases, and the junction held 9 bases outside the gene matches. Written as DNA, the CDR3 is TGTGCCAGCAGTGAAGACGGACAGGGTATCGGTCCCCAGCATTTT. This codes for CASSEDGQGIGPQHF.

The V gene is TRBV19, the J gene TRBJ2-7, with 9 bases aligning to TRBD1. The germline V gene has CDR1 LNHDA and CDR2 SQIVND (reference sequence). With 5 bases clipped from V and 5 bases from J, the junction kept 7 bases outside the gene matches. The CDR3 runs 14 residues. The CDR3 loop reads CASSGQGFVHEQYF. CDR3 coding DNA: TGTGCCAGTAGTGGACAGGGGTTTGTTCACGAGCAGTACTTC.

The rearrangement joins TRBV28 to TRBJ2-2, with a possible D match to TRBD2 (5 bases). Trimming removed 2 bases at V and 7 bases at J, with 17 bases between. Germline CDR1 MDHEN, CDR2 SYDVKM. The CDR3 runs 16 residues. CDR3 DNA: TGTGCCAGCAGTTTAGGGTCGACTAATCGAATCGGGGAGCTGTTTTTT. Encoded protein: CASSLGSTNRIGELFF.

Written as DNA, the CDR3 is TGTGCCAGTAGACCCGGCGGGCCGGGAAACACCATATATTTT. Amino acids: CASRPGGPGNTIYF. V is TRBV19 and J is TRBJ1-3, with D unresolved. The CDR3 spans 14 residues. The V gene lost 6 bases and the J gene lost 4 bases, with 13 bases spanning the gap. The germline V gene encodes CDR1 LNHDA and CDR2 SQIVND (reference sequence).

The V gene is TRBV27, the J gene TRBJ2-3; 7 bases are a match to TRBD2. CDR1 is MNHEY, CDR2 SMNVEV, per germline (reference sequence). The CDR3 length is 19 residues. V shed 0 bases, J shed 1 base, and the junction held 13 bases outside the gene matches. The CDR3 spells CASSLSPDTGRYGTDTQYF. The CDR3 bases are TGTGCCAGCAGTTTATCCCCCGATACCGGGAGGTACGGCACAGATACGCAGTATTTT.

The chain is built from TRBV7-8 and TRBJ2-7; maybe TRBD2 (6 bases). The CDR3 is made up of 15 amino acids. V was shortened by 5 bases and J by 2 bases, with 16 bases between the two germline ends. The V gene's germline CDR1 is SGHVS and CDR2 FQNEAQ. The CDR3 loop reads CASSIRGTPPYEQYF. As DNA, the CDR3 is TGTGCCAGCAGCATTCGCGGGACGCCGCCCTACGAGCAGTACTTC.

This chain joins TRBV12-2 and TRBJ2-2; TRBD2 is the table's D call, not checked against the DNA. TRBV12-2 is labeled a pseudogene. This CDR3 comprises 15 residues. The CDR3 loop is CASRFGEGFSGELFF. The CDR3, as DNA: TGTGCAAGTCGCTTTGGGGAGGGCTTTAGCGGGGAGCTGTTTTTT.

The gene calls are TRBV13 and TRBJ1-6; D perhaps matches TRBD1 (5 bases). The CDR3 consists of 12 residues. V shed 6 bases and J shed 10 bases, with 10 bases lying between them. The germline CDR1 and CDR2 sequences are PRHDT and FYEKMQ (reference sequence). This CDR3 is CASSIDSSPLHF. The CDR3 nucleotides read TGTGCCAGCAGTATTGACAGCTCACCCCTCCACTTT.

This clone was found a few times. This chain uses TRBV30 with TRBJ1-5; TRBD1 matches 7 bases. J lost 0 bases, V lost 4 bases, and 9 bases had no gene match. CDR3 length: 16 amino acids. Germline V gene lookup returns CDR1 GTSNPN and CDR2 SVGIG (reference sequence). CDR3 DNA sequence: TGTGCCTGGACAGGGGGGTCTAGTGGTAGCAATCAGCCCCAGCATTTT. It specifies CAWTGGSSGSNQPQHF.

The chain employs TRBV12-1 and TRBJ1-6; the table calls TRBD1, which could not be checked here. TRBV12-1 is flagged as a pseudogene. The CDR3 runs to 15 residues. CDR3 amino acids: CASSIDRGQNSPLHF. CDR3 in DNA: TGTGCCAGCAGCATAGACAGGGGGCAAAATTCACCCCTCCACTTT.

The V call is TRBV11-3, the J call TRBJ2-7, with 7 bases lining up with TRBD1. Trimming at V came to 4 bases and at J to 5 bases, leaving 5 bases not matched to a gene. Germline assignment: CDR1 SGHNT and CDR2 YENEEA. This CDR3 contains 13 residues. CDR3 loop: CASSSTGTDEQYF. CDR3 bases: TGTGCCAGCAGCTCGACAGGGACAGACGAGCAGTACTTC.